This passage covers 22 T cell receptor beta chains from one sample sequenced in a study of response to subunit inactivated influenza vaccine. TCRdb used MiXCR to reprocess the RT-PCR reads, holding one entry per CDR3 protein. The sample holds 710,000 or so distinct CDR3 sequences, around a sixth seen once. This specimen was PBMCs from blood, taken approximately 13 days after vaccination. These receptors were obtained from a man aged 50-60 years who received an inactivated influenza vaccine.

The V call is TRBV6-2 or TRBV6-3, the J call TRBJ1-1; D is perhaps TRBD1 (6 bases). The V end lost 5 bases, the J end lost 5 bases, and 18 bases lay between the germline ends. The CDR3 has 15 residues. Germline CDR1 and CDR2: MNHEY and SVGEGT. CDR3 bases: TGTGCCAGCAGTCTCTCCCGGTGGGGGCGAACTGAAGCTTTCTTT. Translating it yields CASSLSRWGRTEAFF.

This sequence joins TRBV5-1 and TRBJ2-1, with 12 nucleotides matching TRBD2. Looked up from germline, CDR1 is SGHRS and CDR2 is YFSETQ. This CDR3 is 17 amino acids long. The ends lost 5 bases at V and 4 bases at J; junction bases unmatched: 10. The CDR3: CASSPTTSGRVYNEQFF. DNA of the CDR3: TGCGCCAGCAGTCCCACGACTAGCGGGAGAGTGTACAATGAGCAGTTCTTC.

This clonotype was observed a handful of times. V gene TRBV5-1 combines with J gene TRBJ2-3; 13 bases map to TRBD2. CDR3 length: 17 amino acids. The J segment lost 2 bases and the V segment lost 3 bases, leaving 6 bases of the junction unmatched. CDR1 and CDR2 from the germline V gene are SGHRS and YFSETQ. The CDR3 loop reads CASSSWTSGSYTDTQYF. The CDR3 DNA reads TGCGCCAGCAGCTCCTGGACTAGCGGGAGCTACACAGATACGCAGTATTTT.

This clonotype was observed a few times. The chain links TRBV15 to TRBJ2-1; 9 bases align to TRBD2. The CDR3 runs 19 residues. Germline V gene sequence: CDR1 LNHNV, CDR2 YYDKDF (reference sequence). Unmatched junction bases numbered 17, after V lost 0 bases and J lost 8 bases. The chain's CDR3 is CATSRDSRSGRRRFDEQFF. Here the CDR3 DNA reads TGTGCCACCAGCAGAGATTCTCGTAGCGGGAGAAGGAGGTTCGATGAGCAGTTCTTC.

The rearrangement links TRBV12-3 or TRBV12-4 to TRBJ2-1; D is unclear. Trimming removed 5 bases at V and 0 bases at J, with 8 bases between. The CDR3 sequence is 14 residues long. CDR3 coding DNA: TGTGCCAGCAGTAACCCGGGCTCCTACAATGAGCAGTTCTTC. It yields the protein CASSNPGSYNEQFF.

This clonotype has a handful of counts. This chain joins TRBV11-2 and TRBJ2-1; no firm D call. The CDR3 totals 18 residues. V was clipped by 3 bases and J by 2 bases, with 20 bases between them. Germline CDR1 and CDR2: SGHAT and FQNNGV. CDR3 sequence reads: CASSFLGRRSPAYNEQFF. The CDR3 nucleotides read TGTGCCAGCAGCTTCCTAGGGCGACGTAGCCCCGCCTACAATGAGCAGTTCTTC.

V usage is TRBV20-1 and J usage is TRBJ2-2, with D unresolved. CDR3 length equals 16 residues. V was shortened by 2 bases and J by 0 bases, with 13 bases between the two germline ends. Germline V gene lookup returns CDR1 DFQATT and CDR2 SNEGSKA (reference sequence). The DNA for the CDR3 is TGCAGTGCTAGACCCACCGGACGCACGAACACCGGGGAGCTGTTTTTT. This translates into CSARPTGRTNTGELFF.

In this sample, this clonotype turned up a few times. V and J are TRBV28 and TRBJ2-1; TRBD1 aligns across 8 bases. Germline V gene lookup returns CDR1 MDHEN and CDR2 SYDVKM. V lost 5 bases to trimming and J lost 2 bases; unmatched junction nucleotides: 8. The CDR3 loop spans 16 amino acids. This CDR3 is CASSGARGRPYNEQFF. Here the CDR3 DNA reads TGTGCCAGCAGTGGTGCCAGGGGGCGTCCCTACAATGAGCAGTTCTTC.

This clonotype was counted only a few times. The CDR3 DNA reads as TGTGCCAGCTCACCGCCGAATAGACCCACAGATACGCAGTATTTT. Encoded protein: CASSPPNRPTDTQYF. This chain connects TRBV18 to TRBJ2-3; D is unresolved. CDR1 and CDR2 from the germline V gene are KGHSH and LQKENI. The V gene lost 3 bases and the J gene lost 2 bases, with 12 bases spanning the gap. This CDR3 region has 15 residues.

The J gene is TRBJ1-5, the V gene TRBV3-1; 7 bases align to TRBD1. The CDR3 contains 14 residues. Germline loops: CDR1 LGHDT, CDR2 YNNKEL (reference sequence). J was trimmed by 4 bases and V by 4 bases; bases with no gene match: 4. CDR3 sequence reads: CASSPDRANQPQHF. Here the CDR3 DNA reads TGTGCCAGCAGCCCCGACAGGGCGAATCAGCCCCAGCATTTT.

This clonotype was counted only a few times. The chain uses TRBV10-3 and TRBJ1-2; D gene uncertain. Trimming shortened V by 7 bases and J by 4 bases, and 40 bases separated the two germline ends. Looked up from germline, CDR1 is ENHRY and CDR2 is SYGVKD. The CDR3 covers 22 residues. CDR3 in DNA: TGTGCCATCAATCCAGGAAACAGACCCCAAACAACCAACCATAAACAATCCTATGGCTACACCTTC. This sequence encodes CAINPGNRPQTTNHKQSYGYTF.

The chain joins TRBV12-3 or TRBV12-4 to TRBJ2-3; the match to TRBD2 covers 8 bases. This CDR3 has 16 amino acids. The V segment lost 4 bases and the J segment 0 bases; nucleotides outside the gene matches: 6. Here the CDR3 reads CASSSSTSVSTDTQYF. CDR3 in DNA: TGTGCCAGCAGTTCCTCGACTAGCGTGAGCACAGATACGCAGTATTTT.

This clonotype was counted between two and nine times. This chain uses TRBV11-2 with TRBJ2-2; 7 nucleotides line up with TRBD1. The junction had 8 bases not matched to a gene; V was cut back by 6 bases and J by 1 base. The germline V gene encodes CDR1 SGHAT and CDR2 FQNNGV. The CDR3 covers 16 residues. The CDR3, as DNA: TGTGCCAGCAGGCCCACGGGACAGAGGAACACCGGGGAGCTGTTTTTT. It codes for CASRPTGQRNTGELFF.

The rearrangement uses TRBV11-1 and TRBJ2-5, with 7 bases that match TRBD2. This CDR3 is built from 18 residues. V lost 5 bases and J lost 3; bases outside the gene matches: 18. From germline, CDR1 is SGHAT and CDR2 FQDESV (reference sequence). The CDR3 DNA reads as TGTGCCAGCAGCCCACCTGTCGGACTTTGGGGGGGAAAAGAGACCCAGTACTTC. It yields the protein CASSPPVGLWGGKETQYF.

This clonotype was picked up a small number of times. The CDR3: CASTETGSTDTQYF. The CDR3 DNA reads as TGTGCCAGTACGGAGACAGGGAGCACAGATACGCAGTATTTT. J is TRBJ2-3 and V is TRBV19, with 7 nucleotides matching TRBD1. After removal of 7 bases from V and 0 bases from J, the junction contained 4 bases not matched to a gene. Germline V gene lookup returns CDR1 LNHDA and CDR2 SQIVND (reference sequence). The CDR3 runs 14 residues.

This chain links TRBV14 with TRBJ2-7; perhaps TRBD1 as D (6 bases). V was clipped by 4 bases and J by 2 bases, with 9 bases between them. The CDR3 consists of 13 residues. CDR1 SGHDN and CDR2 FVKESK come from the germline V gene. CDR3 in amino acids: CASSPWTAYEQYF. CDR3 in DNA: TGTGCCAGCAGCCCTTGGACAGCCTACGAGCAGTACTTC.

The rearrangement uses TRBV19 and TRBJ1-5, with 7 bases lining up with TRBD1. Germline V gene data show CDR1 as LNHDA and CDR2 as SQIVND (reference sequence). The CDR3 is made up of 15 amino acids. Trimming at V came to 0 bases and at J to 4 bases, leaving 3 bases not matched to a gene. CDR3 sequence: CASSIEGTDNQPQHF. The CDR3 coding sequence is TGTGCCAGTAGTATAGAGGGGACAGATAATCAGCCCCAGCATTTT.

This clonotype turned up a few times. The rearrangement joins TRBV19 to TRBJ1-2, with 7 bases matching TRBD1. The V gene end was trimmed by 11 bases and the J gene end by 4 bases; junction bases not matched to a gene: 10. CDR1 and CDR2 from the germline V gene are LNHDA and SQIVND (reference sequence). This CDR3 is built from 13 residues. In DNA, the CDR3 is TGTGCCTCCTGTCCGGGACAGTCCTATGGCTACACCTTC. Its protein product is CASCPGQSYGYTF.

This clonotype was picked up a small number of times. The V and J genes are TRBV25-1 and TRBJ1-5, with D possibly TRBD1 on 5 matching bases. Trimming cost V 6 bases and J 5 bases, with 17 bases left between them. This CDR3 comprises 15 residues. Germline CDR1 MGHDK, CDR2 SYGVNS. The CDR3 DNA sequence: TGTGCCAGCAGCGGGGACCGGGGAGGATATCAGCCCCAGCATTTT. Protein sequence: CASSGDRGGYQPQHF.

This clonotype has only a few counts. The V call is TRBV7-2, the J call TRBJ1-3; no clear D. This CDR3 is built from 13 residues. Trimming shortened V by 7 bases and J by 5 bases, and 12 bases separated the two germline ends. The germline CDR1 and CDR2 sequences are SGHTA and FQGNSA. CDR3 sequence: CASTQPSRNTIYF. The CDR3 nucleotides read TGTGCCAGCACCCAGCCTTCTAGAAACACCATATATTTT.

The gene calls are TRBV28 and TRBJ2-5; D gene uncertain. CDR1 is MDHEN, CDR2 SYDVKM, per germline. This CDR3 contains 13 residues. V lost 8 bases, J lost 0 bases, and 10 bases lay in between. CDR3 DNA sequence: TGTGCCAGCGGACGAGTATACCAAGAGACCCAGTACTTC. Encoded protein: CASGRVYQETQYF.

The chain uses TRBV10-2 and TRBJ2-1, with D tentatively TRBD1 (6 bases). The CDR3 is made up of 14 amino acids. Germline CDR1 reads WSHSY; CDR2 reads SAAADI. V lost 4 bases and J 6 bases, leaving 13 bases between the germline ends. The CDR3 here is CASSAPGQLNEQFF. The CDR3 region has the DNA TGCGCCAGCAGTGCCCCGGGACAACTCAATGAGCAGTTCTTC.